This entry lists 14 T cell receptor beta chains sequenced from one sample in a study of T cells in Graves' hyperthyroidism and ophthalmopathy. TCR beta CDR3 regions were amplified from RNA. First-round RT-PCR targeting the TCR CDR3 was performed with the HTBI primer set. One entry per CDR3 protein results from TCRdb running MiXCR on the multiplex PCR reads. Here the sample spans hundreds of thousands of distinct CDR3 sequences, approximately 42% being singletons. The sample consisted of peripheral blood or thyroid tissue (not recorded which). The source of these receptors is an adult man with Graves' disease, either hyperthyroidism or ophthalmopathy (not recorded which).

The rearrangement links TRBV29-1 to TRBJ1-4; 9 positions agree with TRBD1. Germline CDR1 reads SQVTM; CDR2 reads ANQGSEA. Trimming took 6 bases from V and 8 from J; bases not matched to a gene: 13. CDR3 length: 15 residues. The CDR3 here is CSVETGGSLTEKLFF. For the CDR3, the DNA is TGCAGCGTGGAAACAGGGGGCAGCTTGACGGAAAAACTGTTTTTT. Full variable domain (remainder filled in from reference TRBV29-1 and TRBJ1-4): SAVISQKPSRDICQRGTSLTIQCQVDSQVTMMFWYRQQPGQSLTLIATANQGSEATYESGFVIDKFPISRPNLTFSTLTVSNMSPEDSSIYLCSVETGGSLTEKLFFGSGTQLSVL.

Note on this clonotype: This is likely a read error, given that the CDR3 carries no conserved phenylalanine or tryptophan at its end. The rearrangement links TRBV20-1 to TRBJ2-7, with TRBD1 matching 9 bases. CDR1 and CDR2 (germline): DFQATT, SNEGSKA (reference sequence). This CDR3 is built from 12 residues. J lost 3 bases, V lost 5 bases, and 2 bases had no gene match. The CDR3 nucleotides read TGCAGTGCTCGACAGGGGGGCTACGAGCAGTACTTG. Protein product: CSARQGGYEQYL.

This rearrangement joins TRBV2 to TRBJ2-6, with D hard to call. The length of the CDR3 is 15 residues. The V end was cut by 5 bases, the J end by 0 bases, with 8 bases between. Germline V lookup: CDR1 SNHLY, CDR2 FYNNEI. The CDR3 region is CASSLVFSGANVLTF. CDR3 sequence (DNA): TGTGCCAGCAGTTTAGTGTTCTCTGGGGCCAACGTCCTGACTTTC.

For the CDR3, the DNA is TGTGCCAGCAGCCCATCACGCGGTCTCCTTAGGAAGGACAGCACCGGGGAGCTGTTTTTT. Residues: CASSPSRGLLRKDSTGELFF. The rearrangement uses TRBV7-8 and TRBJ2-2; possibly TRBD1 for D (6 bases). Trimming stripped 5 bases from V and 4 bases from J, with 29 bases between. CDR1 is SGHVS, CDR2 FQNEAQ, per germline. This CDR3 comprises 20 residues.

CDR3 DNA: TGCGCCAGCAGCTCCCCGGGACTACGAGAGACCCAGTACTTC. Translating gives CASSSPGLRETQYF. This chain connects TRBV5-1 to TRBJ2-5; 7 bases map to TRBD2. The V gene's germline CDR1 is SGHRS and CDR2 YFSETQ. V dropped 3 bases and J dropped 4; count of bases not matched to a gene: 6. The CDR3 runs to 14 residues.

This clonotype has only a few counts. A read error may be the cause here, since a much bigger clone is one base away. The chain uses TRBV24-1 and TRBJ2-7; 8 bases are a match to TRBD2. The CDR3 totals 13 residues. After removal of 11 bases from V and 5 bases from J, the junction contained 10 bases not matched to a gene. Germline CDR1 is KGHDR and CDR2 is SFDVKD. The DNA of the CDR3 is TGTGCCAGCAGCTTCAGCGGGAGCCACGAGCAGTACTTC. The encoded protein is CASSFSGSHEQYF.

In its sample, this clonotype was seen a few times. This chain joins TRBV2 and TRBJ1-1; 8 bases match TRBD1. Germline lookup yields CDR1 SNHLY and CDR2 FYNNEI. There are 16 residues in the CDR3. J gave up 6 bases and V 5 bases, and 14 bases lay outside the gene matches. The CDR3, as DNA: TGTGCCAGCAGTCCCCCGACAGGGGCGGGAGGCGCTGAAGCTTTCTTT. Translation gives CASSPPTGAGGAEAFF.

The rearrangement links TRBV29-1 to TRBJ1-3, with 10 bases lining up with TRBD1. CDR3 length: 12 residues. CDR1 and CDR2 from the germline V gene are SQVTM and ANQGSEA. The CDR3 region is CSGTGAGNTIYF. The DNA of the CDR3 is TGCTCAGGGACAGGGGCTGGAAACACCATATATTTT. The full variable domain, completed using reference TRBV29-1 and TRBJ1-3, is SAVISQKPSRDICQRGTSLTIQCQVDSQVTMMFWYRQQPGQSLTLIATANQGSEATYESGFVIDKFPISRPNLTFSTLTVSNMSPEDSSIYLCSGTGAGNTIYFGEGSWLTVV.

The CDR3 DNA reads TGCAGCAGTGGGGGGGGCAACAGCACTGAAGCTTTCTTT. This gives the protein CSSGGGNSTEAFF. The chain joins TRBV29-1 to TRBJ1-1; D is perhaps TRBD1 (6 bases). CDR1 SQVTM and CDR2 ANQGSEA come from the germline V gene. The CDR3 is made up of 13 amino acids. V was cut by 8 bases and J by 4 bases, with 17 bases left in between.

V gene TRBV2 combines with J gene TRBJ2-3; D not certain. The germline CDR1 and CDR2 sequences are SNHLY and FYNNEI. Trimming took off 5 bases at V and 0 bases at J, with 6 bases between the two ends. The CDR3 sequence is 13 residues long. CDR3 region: CASSYESTDTQYF. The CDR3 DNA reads TGTGCCAGCAGTTACGAGAGCACAGATACGCAGTATTTT. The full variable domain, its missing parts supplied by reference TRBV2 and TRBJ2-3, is EPEVTQTPSHQVTQMGQEVILRCVPISNHLYFYWYRQILGQKVEFLVSFYNNEISEKSEIFDDQFSVERPDGSNFTLKIRSTKLEDSAMYFCASSYESTDTQYFGPGTRLTVL.

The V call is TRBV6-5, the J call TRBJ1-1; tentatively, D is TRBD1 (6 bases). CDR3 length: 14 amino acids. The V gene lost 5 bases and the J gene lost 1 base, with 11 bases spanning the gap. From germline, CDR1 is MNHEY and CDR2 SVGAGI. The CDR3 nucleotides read TGTGCCAGCAGTAGGGACATGAAGAACACTGAAGCTTTCTTT. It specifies CASSRDMKNTEAFF.

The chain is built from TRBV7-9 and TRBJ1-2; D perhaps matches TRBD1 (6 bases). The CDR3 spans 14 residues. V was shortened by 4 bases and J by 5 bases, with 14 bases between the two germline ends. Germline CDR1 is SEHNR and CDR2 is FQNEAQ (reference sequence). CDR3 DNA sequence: TGTGCCAGCAGCTGGGGGAGGACAGTGTATGGCTACACCTTC. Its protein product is CASSWGRTVYGYTF.

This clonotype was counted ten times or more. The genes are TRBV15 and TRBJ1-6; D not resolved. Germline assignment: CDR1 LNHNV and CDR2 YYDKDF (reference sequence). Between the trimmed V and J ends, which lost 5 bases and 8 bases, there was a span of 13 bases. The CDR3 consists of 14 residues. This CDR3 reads CATSGGFGDSPLHF. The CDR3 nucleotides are TGTGCCACCAGCGGAGGGTTTGGGGATTCACCCCTCCACTTT.

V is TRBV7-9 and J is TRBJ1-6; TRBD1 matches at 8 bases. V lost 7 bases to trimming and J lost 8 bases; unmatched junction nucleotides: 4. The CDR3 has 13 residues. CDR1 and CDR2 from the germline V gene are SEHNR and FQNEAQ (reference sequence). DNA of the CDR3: TGTGCCAGCACCCCGGACAGGGATTCACCCCTCCACTTT. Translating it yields CASTPDRDSPLHF.